This TCR beta chain was sequenced in a study of regulatory T cells in long-lasting Graves disease. General study results and limits: Under persistent disease, TRBV28, TRBJ1-2 and TRBJ2-5 were used preferentially.

The time point is: newly diagnosed GD, antithyroid drugs for less than 3 months. Construction of the TCR library relied on RNA isolated from PBMCs. Investigators prepared the TCR beta libraries by applying iRepertoire HTBI primers and Arm-PCR of CDR3 regions. TCRdb redid the calling of the multiplex PCR reads with MiXCR, one entry per CDR3 protein. The table has under 450,000 distinct CDR3 sequences, 12% seen once. This CDR3 is 17 amino acids long. Trimming removed 2 bases from V and 5 bases from J, with 21 bases in between. Germline V gene sequence: CDR1 SGHAT, CDR2 FQNNGV. This clonotype was recorded many times. The antigen remains undetermined. These sequences were also reported in another study, on T cells in Graves' hyperthyroidism and ophthalmopathy.

Source: peripheral blood mononuclear cells (PBMCs), taken at new diagnosis, from a patient treated with antithyroid drugs. The receptor's source is a woman aged 18-29 years with Graves disease. The V gene is TRBV11-2, the J gene TRBJ1-1, with TRBD1 as a possible D gene (5 bases). The CDR3 bases are TGTGCCAGCAGCTTACGGAGGGGCTGGAAAATGGATACTGAAGCTTTCTTT. Translating it yields CASSLRRGWKMDTEAFF.